The 26 T cell receptor beta chains in this list originate from one sample, sequenced in a study of cytomegalovirus exposure and HLA in healthy donors. The primer mix had 60 Vbeta and 13 Jbeta primers. Generated by immunoSEQ multiplex PCR, the TCRdb table keeps only in-frame clones and is missing some. The sample consists of 150,000 to 200,000 clones, more than 65% of them appearing once. The sequencing sample was made of PBMCs. These receptor sequences come from a man younger than 35 in good health and CMV-seropositive.

The chain carries TRBV27 and TRBJ1-1, with D possibly TRBD1 on 6 matching bases. Trimming pared 1 base from V and 0 bases from J, leaving 12 bases between. The CDR3 covers 16 residues. Germline V gene data show CDR1 as MNHEY and CDR2 as SMNVEV (reference sequence). In DNA form, the CDR3 reads TGTGCCAGCAGTTTATACACAGGGCTCGTGAACACTGAAGCTTTCTTT. Its translation is CASSLYTGLVNTEAFF.

V and J are TRBV10-3 and TRBJ2-5, with a tentative D call TRBD1 (6 bases). Germline-derived CDR1 and CDR2 are ENHRY and SYGVKD. The V gene lost 5 bases and the J gene lost 2 bases, with 9 bases spanning the gap. The CDR3 totals 13 residues. The CDR3 coding sequence is TGTGCCATCAGTTGGACAGAGCAAGAGACCCAGTACTTC. Translation: CAISWTEQETQYF.

The CDR3 DNA sequence: TGCGCCAGCAGCGAAGGGACAGGGACAAGCAATGAGCAGTTCTTC. Protein sequence: CASSEGTGTSNEQFF. The chain combines TRBV5-1 with TRBJ2-1, with 9 bases identical to TRBD1. The V gene end was trimmed by 4 bases and the J gene end by 6 bases; junction bases not matched to a gene: 8. The CDR3 loop spans 15 amino acids. CDR1 is SGHRS, CDR2 YFSETQ, per germline.

V gene TRBV19 combines with J gene TRBJ1-3; D is undetermined. CDR3 length equals 16 residues. Germline V CDR1 and CDR2: LNHDA, SQIVND (reference sequence). The V end lost 0 bases, the J end lost 0 bases, and 9 bases lay between the germline ends. The CDR3 spells CASSIDPGSSGNTIYF. DNA for the CDR3: TGTGCCAGTAGTATAGATCCGGGAAGCTCTGGAAACACCATATATTTT.

This clone has just one count. CDR3 amino acids: CASSGGTGNTIYF. CDR3 nucleotides: TGTGCTAGTTCGGGGGGGACTGGAAACACCATATATTTT. The V and J genes are TRBV12-5 and TRBJ1-3; D possibly corresponds to TRBD1 (5 bases). The CDR3 contains 13 residues. The V gene lost 8 bases and the J gene lost 2 bases, with 10 bases spanning the gap. Germline values: CDR1 LGHNT, CDR2 FRNRAP.

As for this clone: Germline and junction disagree at one end, which may indicate a read error. This chain uses TRBV7-7 with TRBJ2-5; tentatively, D is TRBD1 (7 bases). Germline CDR1 SSHAT, CDR2 FNYEAQ (reference sequence). The CDR3 spans 15 residues. The CDR3 here is CASSLGGTAQETQYF. The CDR3 nucleotides read TGTGCTAGCAGCTTAGGGGGGACAGCGCAAGAGACCCAGTACTTC.

This clone has more than one count but fewer than ten. The chain uses TRBV2 and TRBJ1-6; D is ambiguous. Germline lookup yields CDR1 SNHLY and CDR2 FYNNEI. V was pared by 4 bases and J by 1 base, with 11 bases between. The CDR3 is 16 residues long. In DNA form, the CDR3 reads TGTGCCAGCAGTGCCCGGGAGAAGTCCTATAATTCACCCCTCCACTTT. Translated: CASSAREKSYNSPLHF.

The chain is built from TRBV5-1 and TRBJ1-1; possible D gene TRBD1, 6 bases. The length of the CDR3 is 13 residues. V dropped 4 bases and J dropped 6 bases, with 13 bases sitting between them. Germline V gene lookup returns CDR1 SGHRS and CDR2 YFSETQ. The CDR3 protein is CASSPGQPPEAFF. The CDR3 DNA sequence: TGCGCCAGCAGCCCCGGACAGCCCCCTGAAGCTTTCTTT.

The chain links TRBV18 to TRBJ2-7, with 10 nucleotides matching TRBD1. This CDR3 comprises 14 residues. The V gene's germline CDR1 is KGHSH and CDR2 LQKENI. V shed 6 bases, J shed 5 bases, and the junction held 7 bases outside the gene matches. CDR3 region: CASSGAGTGDEQYV. The CDR3 DNA is TGTGCCAGCTCTGGCGCCGGGACAGGGGACGAGCAGTACGTC.

The sample holds a few counts of this clone. The chain has TRBV28 and TRBJ2-4; unclear D gene. Germline CDR1 is MDHEN and CDR2 is SYDVKM. The CDR3 runs to 15 residues. Trimming took off 6 bases at V and 0 bases at J, with 12 bases between the two ends. The CDR3 DNA is TGTGCCAGCAGCCCCGACTCCGTAGCCAAAAACATTCAGTACTTC. This encodes CASSPDSVAKNIQYF.

The V call is TRBV18, the J call TRBJ1-2; 11 nucleotides align to TRBD1. V was clipped by 5 bases and J by 6 bases; unmatched bases: 5. Germline V gene sequence: CDR1 KGHSH, CDR2 LQKENI. The CDR3 covers 14 residues. Here the CDR3 DNA reads TGTGCCAGCTCATCGGACAGGGGGCCGAATGGCTACACCTTC. It translates to CASSSDRGPNGYTF.

As to this clone: This may be a read error: a much more frequent sequence differs by one nucleotide. Other DNA sequences within the sample encode an identical CDR3. The chain has TRBV2 and TRBJ2-2, with D possibly TRBD2 on 6 matching bases. The CDR3 extends over 13 amino acids. The germline gives CDR1 SNHLY, CDR2 FYNNEI. The CDR3 is CASSPGENRELFF. CDR3 in DNA: TGTGCCAGCAGTCCAGGCGAGAACCGGGAGCTGTTTTTC.

The V call is TRBV2, the J call TRBJ2-6, with a tentative D call TRBD1 (5 bases). Trimming stripped 6 bases from V and 0 bases from J, with 9 bases between. CDR1 and CDR2 (germline): SNHLY, FYNNEI. The CDR3 is 15 amino acids. The DNA of the CDR3 is TGTGCCAGCAGCGCAGACAGCTCTGGGGCCAACGTCCTGACTTTC. This encodes CASSADSSGANVLTF.

The rearrangement uses TRBV6-5 and TRBJ1-2; D perhaps matches TRBD1 (6 bases). The length of the CDR3 is 13 residues. Trimming took off 0 bases at V and 8 bases at J, with 10 bases between the two ends. Germline CDR1 reads MNHEY; CDR2 reads SVGAGI. CDR3 nucleotide sequence: TGTGCCAGCAGTTACTCAGGGGGAAGCGGCTACACCTTC. Translated: CASSYSGGSGYTF.

V gene TRBV15 combines with J gene TRBJ1-1; 9 nucleotides agree with TRBD1. Trimming at V came to 3 bases and at J to 3 bases, leaving 8 bases not matched to a gene. Germline V gene lookup returns CDR1 LNHNV and CDR2 YYDKDF (reference sequence). The CDR3 extends over 16 amino acids. CDR3 amino acids: CATSSADRGGHTEAFF. The CDR3, as DNA: TGTGCCACCAGCAGCGCAGACAGGGGGGGCCACACTGAAGCTTTCTTT. Full variable domain (missing parts from reference TRBV15 and TRBJ1-1): DAMVIQNPRYQVTQFGKPVTLSCSQTLNHNVMYWYQQKSSQAPKLLFHYYDKDFNNEADTPDNFQSRRPNTSFCFLDIRSPGLGDTAMYLCATSSADRGGHTEAFFGQGTRLTVV.

V gene TRBV7-8 combines with J gene TRBJ2-1; D is possibly TRBD2 (6 bases). The ends were cut back, 5 bases at V and 4 bases at J, with 12 bases in the middle. CDR3 length: 14 amino acids. The germline V gene has CDR1 SGHVS and CDR2 FQNEAQ. As DNA, the CDR3 is TGTGCCAGCAGCCCACAAGGGACTTACAATGAGCAGTTCTTC. Translated, it gives CASSPQGTYNEQFF.

This clone showed up just once. The chain has TRBV5-1 and TRBJ2-2; 12 bases map to TRBD2. V dropped 4 bases and J dropped 11; count of bases not matched to a gene: 9. The V gene's germline CDR1 is SGHRS and CDR2 YFSETQ. The CDR3 has 15 residues. This chain's CDR3 is CASSPRTSGNRELFF. DNA of the CDR3: TGCGCCAGCAGCCCGAGGACTAGCGGGAACCGCGAGCTGTTTTTT. Based on the CDR3 plus reference TRBV5-1 and TRBJ2-2, the full variable domain is KAGVTQTPRYLIKTRGQQVTLSCSPISGHRSVSWYQQTPGQGLQFLFEYFSETQRNKGNFPGRFSGRQFSNSRSEMNVSTLELGDSALYLCASSPRTSGNRELFFGEGSRLTVL.

The chain carries TRBV5-1 and TRBJ2-1; tentatively, D is TRBD1 (6 bases). Trimming left V 6 bases short and J 7 bases short, with 17 bases between. The CDR3 totals 14 residues. Germline V gene sequence: CDR1 SGHRS, CDR2 YFSETQ. The CDR3 here is CASTLQPGENEQFF. The CDR3 DNA reads as TGCGCCAGCACCTTACAACCAGGGGAGAATGAGCAGTTCTTC.

The chain combines TRBV6-6 with TRBJ1-1; 7 nucleotides line up with TRBD1. The CDR3 is made up of 14 amino acids. In germline, CDR1 is MNHNY, CDR2 SVGAGI (reference sequence). V was pared by 6 bases and J by 3 bases, with 7 bases of the junction left unmatched. CDR3 amino acids: CASSIRQGDTEAFF. The CDR3 DNA follows: TGTGCCAGCAGCATTCGACAGGGCGACACTGAAGCTTTCTTT.

This clone was recorded a few times. The chain joins TRBV5-1 to TRBJ1-1; D is ambiguous. The CDR3 contains 13 residues. V was cut by 0 bases and J by 2 bases, with 5 bases left in between. Germline V gene sequence: CDR1 SGHRS, CDR2 YFSETQ. For the CDR3, the DNA is TGCGCCAGCAGCTTGGGTCCTAACACTGAAGCTTTCTTT. This codes for CASSLGPNTEAFF.

V gene TRBV7-3 combines with J gene TRBJ2-1; possible D gene TRBD2, 5 bases. The V gene's germline CDR1 is SGHTA and CDR2 FQGTGA. The CDR3 is 15 residues long. V was clipped by 5 bases and J by 5 bases, with 16 bases between them. The CDR3 DNA follows: TGTGCCAGCAGCCAACGGGGTAGGTCCGACAATGAGCAGTTCTTC. It is translated as CASSQRGRSDNEQFF.

CDR3 nucleotide sequence: TGTGCCAGCAGCTCACCAAGACAGAGTCTGGCATCGAACTATGGCTACACCTTC. Translating it yields CASSSPRQSLASNYGYTF. This chain links TRBV7-9 with TRBJ1-2, with D perhaps TRBD1 (5 bases). CDR1 and CDR2 from the germline V gene are SEHNR and FQNEAQ (reference sequence). Between the trimmed V and J ends, which lost 4 bases and 2 bases, there was a span of 23 bases. This CDR3 is 18 amino acids long.

This clone came up a few times. This chain connects TRBV19 to TRBJ2-4, with 7 bases that match TRBD1. Germline V gives CDR1 LNHDA, CDR2 SQIVND (reference sequence). V dropped 5 bases and J dropped 0; count of bases not matched to a gene: 7. The CDR3 covers 16 residues. CDR3 in DNA: TGTGCCAGTAGTCCCCGACAGGGCCAAGCCAAAAACATTCAGTACTTC. Its translation is CASSPRQGQAKNIQYF. Full variable domain (missing parts from reference TRBV19 and TRBJ2-4): DGGITQSPKYLFRKEGQNVTLSCEQNLNHDAMYWYRQDPGQGLRLIYYSQIVNDFQKGDIAEGYSVSREKKESFPLTVTSAQKNPTAFYLCASSPRQGQAKNIQYFGAGTRLSVL.

Here the CDR3 DNA reads TGCGCCAGCAGCTTGGACACCGGGACAGGGATATCTTTCTTT. Amino acids: CASSLDTGTGISFF. The chain employs TRBV5-1 and TRBJ1-1, with TRBD1 matching 9 bases. Germline V gene data show CDR1 as SGHRS and CDR2 as YFSETQ. CDR3 length: 14 residues. The junction had 9 bases not matched to a gene; V was cut back by 0 bases and J by 12 bases.

V and J are TRBV7-9 and TRBJ2-7; possible D gene TRBD2, 5 bases. V was trimmed by 5 bases and J by 4 bases, leaving 12 bases between them. This CDR3 has 13 amino acids. CDR1 and CDR2 (germline): SEHNR, FQNEAQ (reference sequence). DNA for the CDR3: TGTGCCAGCAGCCGAACGGAGGAATACGAGCAGTACGTC. This encodes CASSRTEEYEQYV.

The chain is built from TRBV29-1 and TRBJ1-4; D not resolved. V was cut by 6 bases and J by 0 bases, with 14 bases left in between. The CDR3 length is 15 residues. Germline values: CDR1 SQVTM, CDR2 ANQGSEA. The CDR3 protein is CSVLTWSATNEKLFF. The CDR3 DNA sequence: TGCAGCGTCCTAACGTGGTCCGCAACTAATGAAAAACTGTTTTTT.